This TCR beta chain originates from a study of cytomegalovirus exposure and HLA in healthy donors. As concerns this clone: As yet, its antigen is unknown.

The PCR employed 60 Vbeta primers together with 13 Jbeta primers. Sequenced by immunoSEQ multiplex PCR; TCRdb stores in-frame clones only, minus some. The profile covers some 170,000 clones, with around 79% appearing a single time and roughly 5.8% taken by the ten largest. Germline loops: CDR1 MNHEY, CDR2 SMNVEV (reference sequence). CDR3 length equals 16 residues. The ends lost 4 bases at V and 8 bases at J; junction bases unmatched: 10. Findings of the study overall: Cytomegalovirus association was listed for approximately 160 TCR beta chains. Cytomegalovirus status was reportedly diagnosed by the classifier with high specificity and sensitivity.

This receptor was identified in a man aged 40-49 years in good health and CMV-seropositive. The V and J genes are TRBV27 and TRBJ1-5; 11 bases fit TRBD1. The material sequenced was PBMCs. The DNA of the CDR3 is TGTGCCAGCAGTTCGACTCGGACAGGGGGCGGGGAGCCCCAGCATTTT. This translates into CASSSTRTGGGEPQHF.